One sample yielded the 19 T cell receptor beta chains listed below, sequenced in a study of cytomegalovirus exposure and HLA in healthy donors. PCR involved 60 Vbeta and 13 Jbeta primers. Assay used: immunoSEQ multiplex PCR; TCRdb lists only in-frame clones, some missing. The sample lists some 160,000 clones, roughly 83% occurring once. The sample comprised PBMCs. The receptor set was obtained from a woman aged 18-29 years in good health and CMV-seronegative.

This chain connects TRBV27 to TRBJ2-1; tentative D call: TRBD1 (6 bases). CDR1 is MNHEY, CDR2 SMNVEV, per germline (reference sequence). Between the trimmed V and J ends, which lost 5 bases and 5 bases, there was a span of 16 bases. This CDR3 comprises 15 residues. CDR3 sequence: CASSTEPRGHNEQFF. The CDR3 region has the DNA TGTGCCAGCAGTACCGAACCCAGGGGCCACAATGAGCAGTTCTTC.

The rearrangement joins TRBV10-1 to TRBJ1-1; 7 bases are shared with TRBD1. The CDR3 consists of 16 residues. Looked up from germline, CDR1 is WNHNN and CDR2 is SYGVQD (reference sequence). V gave up 2 bases and J gave up 1 base; unmatched junction bases: 7. The CDR3 coding sequence is TGCGCCAGCAGTGAGAGGACAGGACTACCGAACACTGAAGCTTTCTTT. Residues: CASSERTGLPNTEAFF.

V gene TRBV5-6 combines with J gene TRBJ2-7; a possible D gene is TRBD1 (5 bases). In germline, CDR1 is SGHDT, CDR2 YYEEEE. The V gene lost 5 bases and the J gene lost 1 base, with 13 bases spanning the gap. CDR3 length: 14 amino acids. This CDR3 reads CASSYPTVSYEQYF. Here the CDR3 DNA reads TGTGCCAGCAGTTACCCGACAGTTTCCTACGAGCAGTACTTC.

The rearrangement uses TRBV6-5 and TRBJ2-7, with D possibly being TRBD1 (6 bases). CDR3 length: 13 residues. Germline V lookup: CDR1 MNHEY, CDR2 SVGAGI. The germline V and J ends were trimmed by 3 bases and 3 bases, with 9 bases remaining between them. The CDR3 DNA reads as TGTGCCAGCAGTTATAAGGGGGACTACGAGCAGTACTTC. Translation: CASSYKGDYEQYF.

This clone has more than one count but fewer than ten. The chain couples TRBV19 to TRBJ1-2; possible D gene TRBD1, 6 bases. V was clipped by 6 bases and J by 4 bases, with 6 bases between them. This CDR3 spans 11 amino acids. Germline V gives CDR1 LNHDA, CDR2 SQIVND (reference sequence). The CDR3 loop reads CASSRGYGYTF. CDR3 nucleotide sequence: TGTGCCAGTAGCAGGGGCTATGGCTACACCTTC. Full variable domain (missing parts from reference TRBV19 and TRBJ1-2): DGGITQSPKYLFRKEGQNVTLSCEQNLNHDAMYWYRQDPGQGLRLIYYSQIVNDFQKGDIAEGYSVSREKKESFPLTVTSAQKNPTAFYLCASSRGYGYTFGSGTRLTVV.

In DNA, the CDR3 is TGTGCCTGGAGTACCCGGTCGTGGTGGGCAGGAAACACCATATATTTT. Its protein is CAWSTRSWWAGNTIYF. The gene calls are TRBV30 and TRBJ1-3; no clear D gene. The germline V gene encodes CDR1 GTSNPN and CDR2 SVGIG (reference sequence). This CDR3 region has 16 residues. V lost 2 bases to trimming and J lost 4 bases, with 18 bases between them. Full variable domain (outside the CDR3, taken from reference TRBV30 and TRBJ1-3): SQTIHQWPATLVQPVGSPLSLECTVEGTSNPNLYWYRQAAGRGLQLLFYSVGIGQISSEVPQNLSASRPQDRQFILSSKKLLLSDSGFYLCAWSTRSWWAGNTIYFGEGSWLTVV.

The V call is TRBV2, the J call TRBJ2-3; D possibly corresponds to TRBD2 (7 bases). This CDR3 contains 16 residues. V gave up 7 bases and J gave up 4 bases, with 21 bases separating them. In germline, CDR1 is SNHLY, CDR2 FYNNEI. The CDR3 DNA reads TGTGCCAGCAATCTATTGAGGGGGGGCCGGGCAGATACGCAGTATTTT. Residues: CASNLLRGGRADTQYF.

This chain uses TRBV10-3 with TRBJ1-2, with D perhaps TRBD1 (6 bases). CDR1 is ENHRY and CDR2 is SYGVKD in the germline V gene. The V and J ends lost 0 bases and 7 bases respectively, with 12 bases between them. The CDR3 length is 14 residues. CDR3 sequence: CAISESTGLGGYTF. CDR3 nucleotide sequence: TGTGCCATCAGTGAGTCGACAGGCTTAGGTGGCTACACCTTC.

The V and J genes are TRBV18 and TRBJ2-7; TRBD2 aligns across 14 bases. The J segment lost 6 bases and the V segment lost 3 bases, leaving 7 bases of the junction unmatched. CDR3 length: 16 residues. Germline V gene data show CDR1 as KGHSH and CDR2 as LQKENI. CDR3 sequence (DNA): TGTGCCAGCTCACCTAGCTCGGGACTAGCGGGGGCCGAGCAGTACTTC. Its translation: CASSPSSGLAGAEQYF.

Notes on this clone: At one end, the junction sequence differs from germline, possibly due to a read error. The chain combines TRBV30 with TRBJ2-6; D perhaps matches TRBD1 (5 bases). This CDR3 region has 14 residues. Germline CDR1 and CDR2: GTSNPN and SVGIG (reference sequence). CDR3 protein: CAWSKGSAANGLTF. Here the CDR3 DNA reads TGTGCCTGGAGTAAGGGGTCTGCGGCCAACGGCCTGACTTTC.

The V gene is TRBV4-1, the J gene TRBJ2-1; 11 bases align to TRBD2. With 0 bases clipped from V and 15 bases from J, the junction kept 4 bases outside the gene matches. CDR1 is MGHRA, CDR2 YSYEKL, per germline. This CDR3 comprises 13 residues. The CDR3 is CASSQDSGGAAFF. The DNA of the CDR3 is TGCGCCAGCAGCCAAGATAGCGGGGGGGCTGCGTTCTTC.

The chain recombines TRBV27 with TRBJ1-2, with a possible D match to TRBD1 (5 bases). Germline CDR1 and CDR2: MNHEY and SMNVEV (reference sequence). Deletions cut 6 bases from V and 6 bases from J, with 17 bases between. CDR3 size: 14 residues. CDR3 nucleotide sequence: TGTGCCAGCAGGCCCCCTCAGGGATTGGATGGCTACACCTTC. This gives the protein CASRPPQGLDGYTF.

V is TRBV2 and J is TRBJ2-7, with D possibly TRBD2 on 6 matching bases. The V gene's germline CDR1 is SNHLY and CDR2 FYNNEI. This CDR3 is 12 amino acids long. Trimming shortened V by 6 bases and J by 2 bases, and 8 bases separated the two germline ends. CDR3 loop: CASRTGAYEQYF. The CDR3 region has the DNA TGTGCCAGCAGGACGGGGGCCTACGAGCAGTACTTC.

The DNA for the CDR3 is TGTGCCAGCAGTTCGGGACAGGGGGAAGCTTTCTTT. Its translation is CASSSGQGEAFF. This chain joins TRBV7-9 and TRBJ1-1, with 10 bases that match TRBD1. This CDR3 has 12 residues. The V gene's germline CDR1 is SEHNR and CDR2 FQNEAQ (reference sequence). V lost 6 bases, J lost 8 bases, and 3 bases stayed unmatched.

This chain joins TRBV27 and TRBJ2-1, with 11 positions matching TRBD2. The CDR3 loop spans 13 amino acids. In germline, CDR1 is MNHEY, CDR2 SMNVEV (reference sequence). The J segment lost 9 bases and the V segment lost 10 bases, leaving 8 bases of the junction unmatched. CDR3 amino acids: CATTTSGVAEQFF. CDR3 nucleotides: TGTGCCACGACGACTAGCGGGGTGGCTGAGCAGTTCTTC.

The chain couples TRBV19 to TRBJ2-7; D may be TRBD1 (6 bases). The CDR3 spans 12 residues. The germline gives CDR1 LNHDA, CDR2 SQIVND (reference sequence). Between the trimmed V and J ends, which lost 8 bases and 4 bases, there was a span of 12 bases. Here the CDR3 reads CASGSTGYEQYF. As DNA, the CDR3 is TGTGCCAGTGGATCAACAGGGTACGAGCAGTACTTC.

V usage is TRBV5-1 and J usage is TRBJ1-6; tentative D call: TRBD1 (5 bases). Trimming took off 6 bases at V and 7 bases at J, with 11 bases between the two ends. CDR3 length equals 13 residues. From germline, CDR1 is SGHRS and CDR2 YFSETQ. CDR3 residues: CASNRQPNSPLHF. CDR3 DNA sequence: TGCGCCAGCAATAGACAGCCAAATTCACCCCTCCACTTT.

This clone is a singleton in its sample. The chain has TRBV27 and TRBJ1-1; D ambiguous. V gave up 2 bases and J gave up 2 bases, with 18 bases separating them. The length of the CDR3 is 17 residues. Germline CDR1 reads MNHEY; CDR2 reads SMNVEV (reference sequence). The CDR3 DNA reads TGTGCCAGCAGTTTAAATTCGTGGAGGGATTATAACACTGAAGCTTTCTTT. It translates to CASSLNSWRDYNTEAFF.

This clone was observed a single time. This sequence joins TRBV4-1 and TRBJ2-5, with TRBD1 matching 8 bases. CDR1 and CDR2 from the germline V gene are MGHRA and YSYEKL. Trimming cost V 4 bases and J 5 bases; bases outside gene matches: 9. This CDR3 comprises 15 residues. The CDR3 nucleotides are TGCGCCAGCAGCCGGTTGACAGGGGTGGGGGAGACCCAGTACTTC. Translation gives CASSRLTGVGETQYF.